The rows below give T cell receptor beta chains drawn from one sample of a study of shared clonotypes between healthy human individuals. The repertoire was sequenced with immunoSEQ multiplex PCR; TCRdb's copy has only in-frame clones and lacks some. The sample consists of some 1.5 million clones, 95% to 99% of them appearing once. Input material: naive CD4+ T cells sorted from blood. The source is a man aged 25 to 45 in good health. CDR3s include the opening cysteine and the closing phenylalanine or tryptophan. D genes are given only for firm matches. Some rows have no size entry. The others give once, few or many, or a class for an expanded clone.

cdr3_nt cdr3_aa v_call d_call j_call clone_size
TGCAGCGTTGAAGATAGGGGACCCTACGAGCAGTACTTC CSVEDRGPYEQYF TRBV29-1 NA TRBJ2-7 NA
TGCGCCAGTCGGGACAGCCCTTCCTACGAGCAGTACTTC CASRDSPSYEQYF TRBV10-2 TRBD1 TRBJ2-7 NA
TGTGCCAGCAGTCACAGGGGTATTGAAGCTTTCTTT CASSHRGIEAFF TRBV6-5 TRBD1 TRBJ1-1 NA
TGCAGCGTTGCTCCGAGGTTCAAAAACACTGAAGCTTTCTTT CSVAPRFKNTEAFF TRBV29-1 NA TRBJ1-1 once
TGTGCCATCAGGGGACAGGGGAACTATGGCTACACCTTC CAIRGQGNYGYTF TRBV10-3 TRBD1 TRBJ1-2 NA
TGTGCCAGCAGCCCGACTAGCGGTTACAATGAGCAGTTCTTC CASSPTSGYNEQFF TRBV7-7 TRBD2 TRBJ2-1 NA
TGTGCCTGGAGTGTACGTCGGGAGTTCCACGAGCAGTACTTC CAWSVRREFHEQYF TRBV30 NA TRBJ2-7 NA
TGTGCCAGCAGTTTTCTTATAGCCGGGGGGGGCTATGGCTACACCTTC CASSFLIAGGGYGYTF TRBV28 NA TRBJ1-2 NA
TGTGCCAGCAGCATAGCGGGACCCGGGGAGCTGTTTTTT CASSIAGPGELFF TRBV7-9 TRBD2 TRBJ2-2 NA
TGTGCCAGCAGGTATACAGGACTGAACACTGAAGCTTTCTTT CASRYTGLNTEAFF TRBV28 NA TRBJ1-1 NA
TGCAGCGTACGGGACGGCTCAGCGAGGGAGTACTTC CSVRDGSAREYF TRBV29-1 NA TRBJ2-7 once
TGTGCCAGCAGTTACTCGGCAGGGGGCGGTTACGAGCAGTACTTC CASSYSAGGGYEQYF TRBV6-5 TRBD1 TRBJ2-7 NA
TGCGCCAGCAGCTTGATAGACGGCACCTACGAGCAGTACTTC CASSLIDGTYEQYF TRBV5-1 NA TRBJ2-7 NA
TGTGCCAGCAGCTGGGGACATACGAACTCTGGAAACACCATATATTTT CASSWGHTNSGNTIYF TRBV6-6 NA TRBJ1-3 NA
TGTGCCAGCAGCTTAGCGGAGAGCCTAATGGGGAATGAGCAGTTCTTC CASSLAESLMGNEQFF TRBV7-6 NA TRBJ2-1 NA
TGTGCCAGCAGCTTAGCGGGGGGACAGGTTGTGGGTGAGCAGTACTTC CASSLAGGQVVGEQYF TRBV7-8 TRBD1 TRBJ2-7 NA
TGTGCCAGCAGTTTATCGGGGACTAGCGGGAGGGCAATCTCCTACGAGCAGTACTTC CASSLSGTSGRAISYEQYF TRBV28 TRBD2 TRBJ2-7 NA
TGTGCCACCAGCAGACGGACAGCTCTCTATGGCTACACCTTC CATSRRTALYGYTF TRBV15 NA TRBJ1-2 NA
TGTGCCACCAGCATCCTCGGGACAGGGGACTATTTGGGGGATTACGAGCAGTACTTC CATSILGTGDYLGDYEQYF TRBV15 TRBD1 TRBJ2-7 NA
TGTGCCAGCACGGGAGAGCGGACGCAGTATTTT CASTGERTQYF TRBV11-2 NA TRBJ2-3 NA
TGCGCCAGCAGCATGGGACTAGTGGCAAATACGCAGTATTTT CASSMGLVANTQYF TRBV5-1 TRBD2 TRBJ2-3 NA
TGCGCCAGCAGCGAACTAGCGGGAGCAGATACGCAGTATTTT CASSELAGADTQYF TRBV5-1 TRBD2 TRBJ2-3 NA
TGTGCCAGCTTGGCAGTCAGCAACACAGATACGCAGTATTTT CASLAVSNTDTQYF TRBV28 NA TRBJ2-3 NA
TGCGCCAGCAAAACAGGGAGGGCCACCGGGGAGCTGTTTTTT CASKTGRATGELFF TRBV5-1 NA TRBJ2-2 NA
TGTGCCAGCTCACCACTGGACAGGGGGCCGGGGAGCAATCAGCCCCAGCATTTT CASSPLDRGPGSNQPQHF TRBV18 TRBD1 TRBJ1-5 NA
TGTGCCAGCAGCCTAGGGGGGGCGAGATACAATGAGCAGTTCTTC CASSLGGARYNEQFF TRBV7-8 NA TRBJ2-1 NA
TGTGCCAGCAGCTTAGGAGGGTTGGCAGATACGCAGTATTTT CASSLGGLADTQYF TRBV7-2 NA TRBJ2-3 NA
TGTGCCAGCAGTACCGGTAGCAATCAGCCCCAGCATTTT CASSTGSNQPQHF TRBV25-1 NA TRBJ1-5 NA
TGTGCCAGCAGTGAAGGGGCAGGGCCCCTATACGAGCAGTACTTC CASSEGAGPLYEQYF TRBV6-1 NA TRBJ2-7 NA
TGTGCCAGCAGCTTAAGAGGGCAAGAGACCCAGTACTTC CASSLRGQETQYF TRBV11-2 NA TRBJ2-5 once
TGCGCCAGCAGCCAAGATCCTAGCGGGAGGTCAAATGAGCAGTTCTTC CASSQDPSGRSNEQFF TRBV4-1 TRBD2 TRBJ2-1 NA
TGTGCCAGCGCCTCGAGGGTTGGGAGAGCGAACACCGGGGAGCTGTTTTTT CASASRVGRANTGELFF TRBV13 NA TRBJ2-2 NA
TGTGCCAGCAGTTCCCCAGGGGGGGCAGATACGCAGTATTTT CASSSPGGADTQYF TRBV28 NA TRBJ2-3 NA
TGTGCCAGCAGCGCCGGGACTAGTACTCCGGGGGAGCTGTTTTTT CASSAGTSTPGELFF TRBV5-5 TRBD2 TRBJ2-2 NA
TGTGCCAGCAGCTCCTGGAACACTGAAGCTTTCTTT CASSSWNTEAFF TRBV7-2 NA TRBJ1-1 NA
TGTGCCAGCAATGTAAGGGGGTCGGAGACCCAGTACTTC CASNVRGSETQYF TRBV5-4 NA TRBJ2-5 NA
TGCGCCAGCAGCACGGGACTAGCGGGAAGCTCCTACAATGAGCAGTTCTTC CASSTGLAGSSYNEQFF TRBV5-1 TRBD2 TRBJ2-1 NA
TGTGCCAGCAGCTTATACGGGGTAGAGACCCAGTACTTC CASSLYGVETQYF TRBV7-6 NA TRBJ2-5 NA
TGTGCCAGCAGCGTAGGCGCAGATCTCAGCACCGGGGAGCTGTTTTTT CASSVGADLSTGELFF TRBV9 NA TRBJ2-2 NA
TGTGCCAGCAGCCTAACAGGGCTCGGCTCCTACGAGCAGTACTTC CASSLTGLGSYEQYF TRBV7-9 NA TRBJ2-7 NA
TGCGCCAGCAAACTGACAGGCAACACCGGGGAGCTGTTTTTT CASKLTGNTGELFF TRBV5-1 NA TRBJ2-2 NA
TGCAGCGGTAGCCGCGGACAGGGAGGAGAAAAACTGTTTTTT CSGSRGQGGEKLFF TRBV29-1 TRBD1 TRBJ1-4 NA
TGTGCCAGCAGTCCAGGCGGCGGCGTCAACAATGAGCAGTTCTTC CASSPGGGVNNEQFF TRBV28 NA TRBJ2-1 NA
TGTGCCAGCAGTTTAATCGAACCCGGGACTAGCGGGAACAATGAGCAGTTCTTC CASSLIEPGTSGNNEQFF TRBV28 TRBD2 TRBJ2-1 NA
TGTGCCAGCTCACCAAATGTCCGATATGAGCAGTTCTTC CASSPNVRYEQFF TRBV18 NA TRBJ2-1 NA
TGCGCCAGCAGCTTGGGGGGTGACAGGGCGCAGGAGACCCAGTACTTC CASSLGGDRAQETQYF TRBV5-1 TRBD1 TRBJ2-5 NA
TGTGCCAGCAGCTTAGTGGTAAAGGGCACAGATACGCAGTATTTT CASSLVVKGTDTQYF TRBV7-2 NA TRBJ2-3 once
TGTGCCACCAGCACCCCAGGACCTTATAGTGAGCAGTTCTTC CATSTPGPYSEQFF TRBV15 NA TRBJ2-1 NA
TGTGCCAGCAGCTTAGTTGGACCTAACACCGGGGAGCTGTTTTTT CASSLVGPNTGELFF TRBV7-2 NA TRBJ2-2 once
TGTGCCAGCAACGGGGCACCGTTGGGGGAAAAACTGTTTTTT CASNGAPLGEKLFF TRBV28 NA TRBJ1-4 NA
TGTGCCAGCAGCTTATACCCGGAAAGACAGCCATATGGCTACACCTTC CASSLYPERQPYGYTF TRBV7-9 NA TRBJ1-2 NA
TGTGCCAGCAGCGTAGAGTTCGGAGGTTCCTACGAGCAGTACTTC CASSVEFGGSYEQYF TRBV9 NA TRBJ2-7 NA